The rows below give T cell receptor beta chains drawn from one sample of a study of CD8 T cells in ankylosing spondylitis. TCRdb called the 5' RACE reads again in MiXCR, with one record for every CDR3 protein. The table shows fewer than 550,000 distinct CDR3 sequences, with approximately 5% occurring only once. The sequenced sample was blood, either unsorted or a sorted T cell fraction (not recorded which). These receptors were taken from a male donor with ankylosing spondylitis. CDR3s include the opening cysteine and the closing phenylalanine or tryptophan. Each record gives: CDR3 length, V gene, clone size, J gene, D gene, CDR3 protein, CDR3 DNA. A D gene is named only where the DNA matches it firmly. Clone sizes are given selectively: once, few, many, or a class where the clone is expanded.

15	TRBV5-1	NA	TRBJ2-3	NA	CASSLWGTEPDTQYF	TGCGCCAGCAGCTTGTGGGGCACGGAGCCAGATACGCAGTATTTT
15	TRBV7-2	few	TRBJ2-1	NA	CASSLDPFSYNEQFF	TGTGCCAGCAGCTTAGACCCCTTCTCCTACAATGAGCAGTTCTTC
16	TRBV4-3	many	TRBJ2-5	TRBD1	CASSQGQGPGWETQYF	TGCGCCAGCAGCCAGGGACAGGGGCCAGGGTGGGAGACCCAGTACTTC
15	TRBV29-1	many	TRBJ2-3	NA	CSVEDRGRVTDTQYF	TGCAGCGTTGAAGATCGGGGACGGGTCACAGATACGCAGTATTTT
14	TRBV20-1	many	TRBJ1-2	NA	CSARDQGLFGGYTF	TGCAGTGCTAGAGATCAGGGTTTATTTGGTGGCTACACCTTC
15	TRBV24-1	many	TRBJ1-5	TRBD1	CATSAGGQGDQPQHF	TGTGCCACCAGTGCCGGAGGACAGGGGGATCAGCCCCAGCATTTT
15	TRBV9	many	TRBJ1-4	NA	CASSVGAVQGEKLFF	TGTGCCAGCAGCGTAGGGGCAGTCCAAGGTGAAAAACTGTTTTTT
15	TRBV3-1	few	TRBJ2-7	NA	CASSQRDRVTYEQYF	TGTGCCAGCAGCCAACGGGACCGAGTAACCTACGAGCAGTACTTC
17	TRBV10-3	many	TRBJ2-1	NA	CAISEYNRFGSYNEQFF	TGTGCCATCAGTGAGTATAATAGATTCGGCTCCTACAATGAGCAGTTCTTC
15	TRBV12-3/TRBV12-4	many	TRBJ1-1	TRBD1	CASSLSRDRGFEAFF	TGTGCCAGCAGTTTGTCCCGGGACAGGGGGTTTGAAGCTTTCTTT
19	TRBV5-1	many	TRBJ2-7	NA	CASSFSFIGTSKAAYEQYF	TGCGCCAGCAGCTTTTCCTTTATCGGGACCTCGAAAGCGGCCTACGAGCAGTACTTC
18	TRBV3-1	few	TRBJ2-2	NA	CASSQPPGRGTNTGELFF	TGTGCCAGCAGCCAACCCCCAGGTCGGGGAACGAACACCGGGGAGCTGTTTTTT
15	TRBV5-1	many	TRBJ2-7	TRBD2	CASSSGAGSIYEQYF	TGCGCCAGCAGCTCCGGAGCGGGATCGATATACGAGCAGTACTTC